This T cell receptor (beta chain) was obtained from a study of spatial heterogeneity in lung cancer. The study's findings and limits: For expanded intratumoral alpha and beta TCRs, counts tracked tumor mutation counts.

Regarding time point: sample taken at primary tumor resection. A total of some 70 untreated early-stage non-small cell lung cancer patients served as donors. Sequencing covered unsorted whole RNA taken from tumor, nontumor lung or frozen PBMC. TCR cDNA molecules each carried a unique molecular identifier. One entry per CDR3 protein, called by TCRdb with MiXCR from the 5' RACE reads. Here the sample spans 1,500 to 1,800 distinct CDR3 sequences, about 9.4% being singletons. This clonotype qualifies as medium-sized. Antigen unknown. There are 13 residues in the CDR3. The germline gives CDR1 KGHSH, CDR2 LQKENI. V lost 3 bases, J lost 11 bases, and 7 bases stayed unmatched.

The chain links TRBV18 to TRBJ1-1; 9 nucleotides match TRBD1. This clonotype was obtained from a female donor with early-stage non-small cell lung cancer. The source was lung tumor tissue, collected at surgery. CDR3 bases: TGTGCCAGCTCACCTAGGGACAGGGCCGATGCTTTCTTT. Translation gives CASSPRDRADAFF.